This T cell receptor (beta chain) was observed in a study of cytomegalovirus exposure and HLA in healthy donors. Trimming removed 2 bases from V and 2 bases from J, with 22 bases in between. The CDR3 loop spans 19 amino acids. CDR1 and CDR2 (germline): SEHNR, FQNEAQ (reference sequence). While the first cohort had fewer than 850 subjects, the donors belonged to the separate validation cohort of roughly 130 subjects. Study observations and caveats: The authors listed 150 to 200 TCR beta chains as cytomegalovirus-associated.

Profiled with immunoSEQ multiplex PCR; TCRdb holds only in-frame clones, not every one. The repertoire holds approximately 180,000 clones, with around 87% as singletons. The sample holds one count of this clone. Antigen unknown. The sequence was collected from a woman aged 25 to 39 in good health and CMV-seronegative. The specimen sequenced was PBMCs. V gene TRBV7-9 combines with J gene TRBJ2-1; D is uncertain. The CDR3 DNA sequence: TGTGCCAGCAGCTTAAGAGGCGGTAGAGATCTAAGGACCTACAATGAGCAGTTCTTC. Its protein product is CASSLRGGRDLRTYNEQFF. Filled out from reference TRBV7-9 and TRBJ2-1, the complete variable domain reads DTGVSQNPRHKITKRGQNVTFRCDPISEHNRLYWYRQTLGQGPEFLTYFQNEAQLEKSRLLSDRFSAERPKGSFSTLEIQRTEQGDSAMYLCASSLRGGRDLRTYNEQFFGPGTRLTVL.